The T cell receptor beta chain under discussion was sequenced for a study of T cell responses to AZD1222 COVID-19 vaccine. Study-wide background: Pooling of second doses given at about 4 or about 12 weeks was done.

This clone was seen more than once but under ten times. The target antigen is unknown. V lost 5 bases, J lost 8 bases, and 12 bases lay in between. This CDR3 is 12 amino acids long. Germline assignment: CDR1 MNHEY and CDR2 SVGEGT. Repertoires were generated with immunoSEQ multiplex PCR, while TCRdb's copy carries only in-frame clones and drops some. The sample contains around 200,000 clones, around nine tenths of which appear only once. General study findings and limits: Donor demographics were predominantly white British with a female majority; clonal diversity may be underestimated.

This rearrangement joins TRBV6-2 or TRBV6-3 to TRBJ1-2, with D tentatively TRBD1 (6 bases). This TCR came from an adult in good health. The sequencing used peripheral blood, collected on day 0 of AZD1222 vaccination. The CDR3 DNA is TGTGCCAGCAGTCAACAGGGATGGGGCTACACCTTC. This gives the protein CASSQQGWGYTF.